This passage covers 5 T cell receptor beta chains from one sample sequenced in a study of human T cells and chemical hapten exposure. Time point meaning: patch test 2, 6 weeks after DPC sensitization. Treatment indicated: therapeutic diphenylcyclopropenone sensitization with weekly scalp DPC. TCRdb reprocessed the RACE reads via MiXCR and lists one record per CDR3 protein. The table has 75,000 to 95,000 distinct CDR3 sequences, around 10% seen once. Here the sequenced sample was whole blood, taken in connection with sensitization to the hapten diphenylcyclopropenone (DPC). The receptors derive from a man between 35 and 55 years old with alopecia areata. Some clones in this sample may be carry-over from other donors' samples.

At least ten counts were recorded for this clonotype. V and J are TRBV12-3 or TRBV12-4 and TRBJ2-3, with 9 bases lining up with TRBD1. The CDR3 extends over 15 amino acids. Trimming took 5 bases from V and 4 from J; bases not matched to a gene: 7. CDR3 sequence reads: CASSPGQGIADTQYF. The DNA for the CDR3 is TGTGCCAGCAGTCCCGGACAGGGGATTGCAGATACGCAGTATTTT.

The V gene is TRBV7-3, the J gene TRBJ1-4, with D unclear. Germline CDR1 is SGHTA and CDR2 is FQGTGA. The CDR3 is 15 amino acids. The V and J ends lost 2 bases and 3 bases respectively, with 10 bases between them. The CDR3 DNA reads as TGTGCCAGCAGCTTATTAGGGCAGCCTAATGAAAAACTGTTTTTT. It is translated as CASSLLGQPNEKLFF.

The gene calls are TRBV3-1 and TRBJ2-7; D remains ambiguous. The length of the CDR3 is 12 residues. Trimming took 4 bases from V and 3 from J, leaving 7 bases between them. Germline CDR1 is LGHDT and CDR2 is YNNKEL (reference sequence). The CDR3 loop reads CASSRTFYEQYF. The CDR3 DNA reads TGTGCCAGCAGCCGGACCTTCTACGAGCAGTACTTC.

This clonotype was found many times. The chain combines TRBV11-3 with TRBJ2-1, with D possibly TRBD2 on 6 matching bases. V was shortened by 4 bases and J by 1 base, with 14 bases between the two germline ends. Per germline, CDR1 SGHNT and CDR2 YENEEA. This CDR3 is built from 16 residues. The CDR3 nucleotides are TGTGCCAGCAGCTCCCGGGGGACTCGTTCCTACAATGAGCAGTTCTTC. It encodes CASSSRGTRSYNEQFF. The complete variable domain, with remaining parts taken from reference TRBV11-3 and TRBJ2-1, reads EAGVVQSPRYKIIEKKQPVAFWCNPISGHNTLYWYLQNLGQGPELLIRYENEEAVDDSQLPKDRFSAERLKGVDSTLKIQPAELGDSAVYLCASSSRGTRSYNEQFFGPGTRLTVL.

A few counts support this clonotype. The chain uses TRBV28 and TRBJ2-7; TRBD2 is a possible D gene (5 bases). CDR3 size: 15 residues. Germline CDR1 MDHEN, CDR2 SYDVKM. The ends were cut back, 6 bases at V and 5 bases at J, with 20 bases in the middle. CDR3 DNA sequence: TGTGCCAGCAGGCCCTACCTCAACGGGAACCACGAGCAGTACTTC. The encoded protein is CASRPYLNGNHEQYF.